A single sample is the source of the 2 T cell receptor beta chains below, sequenced in a study of identical twins. Via MiXCR, TCRdb re-called the 5' RACE reads, giving one row per CDR3 protein. The table shows 1,800,000 or so distinct CDR3 sequences, with roughly 35% occurring only once. The sequenced sample was cord blood. These receptors all stem from a newborn girl in good health.

The rearrangement links TRBV28 to TRBJ2-3, with 16 bases identical to TRBD2. This CDR3 has 18 residues. Trimming removed 6 bases from V and 2 bases from J; junction bases left unmatched: 8. Germline values: CDR1 MDHEN, CDR2 SYDVKM. CDR3 sequence (DNA): TGTGCCAGCAGCACCGGGACTAGCGGGAGGGCCCTCACAGATACGCAGTATTTT. Residues: CASSTGTSGRALTDTQYF.

The rearrangement links TRBV7-2 to TRBJ2-7; D remains unclear. Trimming took off 4 bases at V and 3 bases at J, with 10 bases between the two ends. Looked up from germline, CDR1 is SGHTA and CDR2 is FQGNSA. This CDR3 has 13 residues. Here the CDR3 reads CASSSDWHYEQYF. For the CDR3, the DNA is TGTGCCAGCAGCTCCGACTGGCACTACGAGCAGTACTTC.